Here is one TCR beta chain with its context. As yet, its antigen is unknown. Sequencing was performed with immunoSEQ multiplex PCR; in TCRdb, only in-frame clones are kept and a portion is missing. The sample contains around 30,000 clones, about 92% of which appear only once. This record belongs to a study of OX40 agonist ivuxolimab in advanced cancers. About the research overall: Dose-escalation patients were diagnosed with hepatocellular carcinoma, melanoma, renal cell cancer or head and neck cancer. Study conclusions and caveats: In CD8+ T cells, expanded clones were on average more numerous than in CD4+.

V lost 3 bases to trimming and J lost 7 bases; unmatched junction nucleotides: 9. Per germline, CDR1 MRHNA and CDR2 SNTAGT. CDR3 length: 15 amino acids. The TCR originated in an adult with an advanced solid tumor such as melanoma, head and neck, liver or kidney cancer. J is TRBJ1-5 and V is TRBV6-4; 7 bases map to TRBD1. Source: CD4+ or CD8+ T cells sorted from blood, taken in a trial of the OX40 agonist ivuxolimab. DNA for the CDR3: TGTGCCAGCAGTGATTGGGAACAGGGGAGGCAGCCCCAGCATTTT. Amino acid sequence: CASSDWEQGRQPQHF.